This T cell receptor beta chain was identified during a study of early T cells in non-severe SARS-CoV-2 infection. This clonotype was picked up many times. From the 5' RACE reads, TCRdb called clonotypes with MiXCR, one entry per CDR3 protein. The table has about 56,000 distinct CDR3 sequences, over 9.5% seen once; the top ten hold 6.5%. Trimming took off 1 base at V and 6 bases at J, with 10 bases between the two ends. Looked up from germline, CDR1 is DFQATT and CDR2 is SNEGSKA (reference sequence). The CDR3 is 13 residues long. This receptor was identified in an adult who was a healthcare worker with PCR-confirmed SARS-CoV-2 infection or an uninfected control (not recorded which). The rearrangement links TRBV20-1 to TRBJ2-1; D is perhaps TRBD2 (5 bases). The sequenced sample consisted of whole blood. In DNA, the CDR3 is TGCAGTGCTAGAGGGAGCGGAATCAATGAGCAGTTCTTC. Residues: CSARGSGINEQFF.